Presented here are 9 T cell receptor beta chains from one specimen sequenced in a study of long-term antiretroviral therapy in people with HIV. Investigators performed immunoSEQ version v3.0 at survey level. Repertoires were generated with immunoSEQ multiplex PCR, while TCRdb's copy carries only in-frame clones and drops some. The table has around 23,000 clones, roughly 87% seen once. The sequences come from unsorted PBMCs, collected 1.8 years before starting antiretroviral therapy. These receptors all come from a man over 45 with HIV.

This clone was observed a few times. This rearrangement joins TRBV2 to TRBJ2-7; TRBD1 aligns across 10 bases. This CDR3 spans 14 amino acids. Germline assignment: CDR1 SNHLY and CDR2 FYNNEI. V gave up 5 bases and J gave up 5 bases; unmatched junction bases: 6. The CDR3 bases are TGTGCCAGCAGTCAATGGGACAGGGGCCACGAGCAGTACTTC. Its protein product is CASSQWDRGHEQYF.

This clone is a singleton in its sample. The chain employs TRBV7-9 and TRBJ1-3; 7 positions agree with TRBD1. Germline loops: CDR1 SEHNR, CDR2 FQNEAQ (reference sequence). After removal of 2 bases from V and 8 bases from J, the junction contained 18 bases not matched to a gene. This CDR3 contains 18 residues. The chain's CDR3 is CASSLPLPRQGEAHTIYF. CDR3 bases: TGTGCCAGCAGCTTACCCTTACCGAGACAGGGAGAGGCTCACACCATATATTTT.

The chain recombines TRBV5-1 with TRBJ1-1; D call uncertain. Germline V gene data show CDR1 as SGHRS and CDR2 as YFSETQ. The CDR3 length is 13 residues. Trimming left V 4 bases short and J 8 bases short, with 15 bases between. The CDR3 spells CASSNQRTPEAFF. In DNA form, the CDR3 reads TGCGCCAGCAGCAACCAGAGGACCCCCGAAGCTTTCTTT.

This chain uses TRBV7-2 with TRBJ2-3, with D possibly being TRBD2 (6 bases). Germline lookup yields CDR1 SGHTA and CDR2 FQGNSA. CDR3 length: 14 residues. V was cut by 4 bases and J by 4 bases, with 12 bases left in between. The CDR3 nucleotides are TGTGCCAGCAGCTCTCTAGCGACGGCAGATACGCAGTATTTT. It encodes CASSSLATADTQYF.

V and J are TRBV5-4 and TRBJ2-7; 8 bases match TRBD2. The CDR3 covers 15 residues. Losses at the gene ends were 4 bases for V and 2 bases for J; bases not matched to a gene: 8. Germline CDR1 is SGHNT and CDR2 is YYREEE (reference sequence). CDR3 amino acids: CASSTRIAGPYEQYF. The CDR3 coding sequence is TGTGCCAGCAGCACCCGGATAGCGGGGCCCTACGAGCAGTACTTC.

This clone was detected only a few times. The chain has TRBV4-1 and TRBJ2-3, with 10 bases that match TRBD1. The germline V gene has CDR1 MGHRA and CDR2 YSYEKL. CDR3 length: 15 amino acids. Trimming cost V 6 bases and J 6 bases; bases outside gene matches: 9. This chain's CDR3 is CASRNRDRGGDTQYF. The CDR3 DNA follows: TGCGCCAGCAGGAACAGGGACAGGGGAGGCGATACGCAGTATTTT.

CDR3 region: CASSKQGAFYGYTF. The CDR3 bases are TGTGCCAGTAGTAAGCAGGGGGCTTTCTATGGCTACACCTTC. The rearrangement uses TRBV19 and TRBJ1-2; 8 nucleotides agree with TRBD1. Germline V gene data show CDR1 as LNHDA and CDR2 as SQIVND (reference sequence). Losses at the gene ends were 4 bases for V and 4 bases for J; bases not matched to a gene: 5. The CDR3 extends over 14 amino acids.

The J gene is TRBJ1-2, the V gene TRBV6-4; TRBD1 matches 8 bases. The CDR3 contains 16 residues. Germline-derived CDR1 and CDR2 are MRHNA and SNTAGT. Trimming cost V 0 bases and J 5 bases; bases outside gene matches: 8. Written as DNA, the CDR3 is TGTGCCAGCAGTGACTCCTTCAGGGGGCGAAGATATGGCTACACCTTC. Protein product: CASSDSFRGRRYGYTF.

V usage is TRBV2 and J usage is TRBJ2-2, with 7 bases aligning to TRBD2. The CDR3 spans 15 residues. CDR1 and CDR2 (germline): SNHLY, FYNNEI. Unmatched junction bases numbered 10, after V lost 7 bases and J lost 5 bases. CDR3 DNA sequence: TGTGCCAGCACCTCGTGGGGGGGGGAGACCGGGGAGCTGTTTTTT. Its protein is CASTSWGGETGELFF.